This T cell receptor beta chain stems from a study of cytomegalovirus exposure and HLA in healthy donors. PCR involved 60 Vbeta and 13 Jbeta primers. Profiling relied on immunoSEQ multiplex PCR, and the TCRdb table lists in-frame clones only, not all of them. The table records approximately 69,000 clones, about 78% of them present only once. This TCR derives from a man aged 18 to 29 in good health and CMV-seronegative. Source material: PBMCs.

The chain's CDR3 is CASSQLQGLNTEAFF. The CDR3 coding sequence is TGTGCCAGCAGTCAACTACAGGGCTTGAACACTGAAGCTTTCTTT. This rearrangement joins TRBV2 to TRBJ1-1; tentative D call: TRBD1 (6 bases). CDR3 length: 15 amino acids. Trimming shortened V by 5 bases and J by 0 bases, and 13 bases separated the two germline ends. CDR1 and CDR2 (germline): SNHLY, FYNNEI.